This entry is about one T cell receptor beta chain. The antigen is unknown. This specimen belongs to a study of cytomegalovirus exposure and HLA in healthy donors. Background on the study: Out of roughly 170 million T cells, an earlier analysis found about 100 million unique TCR beta sequences in total. Overall study findings and caveats: Researchers catalogued around 150 TCR beta chains as cytomegalovirus-associated.

The PCR ran on 60 Vbeta and 13 Jbeta primers. Measured with immunoSEQ multiplex PCR; TCRdb has only the in-frame clones, and not every one. The data show roughly 100,000 clones, 60% to 75% seen once. The CDR3 runs 20 residues. Trimming removed 2 bases at V and 0 bases at J, with 26 bases between. Germline V gene data show CDR1 as KGHSH and CDR2 as LQKENI. Sequenced input: PBMCs. The V call is TRBV18, the J call TRBJ2-7, with D hard to call. This TCR was sampled from a male donor in good health and CMV-seropositive. Here the CDR3 reads CASSPSPGSTPLGSSYEQYF. CDR3 DNA: TGTGCCAGCTCACCAAGCCCCGGGTCCACTCCTCTCGGATCCTCCTACGAGCAGTACTTC.